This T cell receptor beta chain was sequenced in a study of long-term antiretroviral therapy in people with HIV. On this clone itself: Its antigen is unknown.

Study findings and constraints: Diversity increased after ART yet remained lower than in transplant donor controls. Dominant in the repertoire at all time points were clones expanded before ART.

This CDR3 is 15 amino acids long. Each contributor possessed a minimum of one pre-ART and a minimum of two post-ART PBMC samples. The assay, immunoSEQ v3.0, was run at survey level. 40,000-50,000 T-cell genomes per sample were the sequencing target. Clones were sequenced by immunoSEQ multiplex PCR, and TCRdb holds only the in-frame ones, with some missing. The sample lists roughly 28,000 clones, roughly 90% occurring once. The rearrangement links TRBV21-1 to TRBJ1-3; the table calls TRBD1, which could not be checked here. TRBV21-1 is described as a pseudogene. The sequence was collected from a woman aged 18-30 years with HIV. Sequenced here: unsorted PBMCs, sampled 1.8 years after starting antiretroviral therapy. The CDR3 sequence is CASSKDTSSGNTIYF. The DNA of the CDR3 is TGTGCCAGCAGCAAAGACACCTCCTCTGGAAACACCATATATTTT.